This TCR beta chain came from a study of yellow fever vaccine responses in identical twins. Losses at the gene ends were 7 bases for V and 2 bases for J; bases not matched to a gene: 7. The CDR3 runs 15 residues. Remarks on this clonotype: Antigen specificity is unknown.

TCRdb reanalysed the RT-PCR reads using MiXCR and keeps one entry per CDR3 protein. The data show a few hundred distinct CDR3 sequences, 75% to 85% seen once. General study findings and limits: Among the twins, the vaccine T cell response reportedly seemed partly convergent and partly personalized.

The sample in question was T cells from blood (PBMCs), unsorted or a sorted subset (not recorded which), obtained before or after yellow fever vaccination (not recorded which). The source is a female donor who received the yellow fever vaccine. The J gene is TRBJ2-1, the V gene TRBV12-3 or TRBV12-4; 8 positions match TRBD1. CDR3 DNA: TGTGCCAGCATTAAACAGGGGGGCCCCTACAATGAGCAGTTCTTC. It translates to CASIKQGGPYNEQFF.